Here is one TCR beta chain with its context. Its antigen target is currently unknown. No qualities accompany the bases; no much larger clone lies one base away. Whole blood was collected in K2EDTA tubes by collaborating institutions according to the institutions' own protocols. For TCRbeta analysis, collaborators shipped samples in one of three forms: frozen whole blood, isolated PBMCs, or DNA extracted from either of those sample types. The source of the sample is a study of blood T cell repertoires in COVID-19 (dated by TCRdb to the early 2020s). Turning to the overall study: The collaborator samples originated in the United States, Italy and Spain and spanned the acute and convalescent phases of COVID-19. The repertoires were released in a freely available public database intended as a resource for research on the immune response to SARS-CoV-2. Samples came from the ongoing ImmuneRACE study (first 160 participants) plus 1,254 subjects from 6 global collaborators. Sample metadata almost always included a de-identified subject ID, COVID-19 status, age in years and sex. Deeply sampled blood TCRbeta repertoires from subjects exposed to, actively infected with, or recovered from COVID-19 were included in the dataset. The material from the prospective study consisted of cDNA or gDNA derived from T cells, B-cell-depleted T cells, or PBMCs. HLA class I and class II types, where available, came from metadata supplied by the sample provider rather than from assay-based typing.

The immunoSEQ Assay, a bias-controlled multiplex PCR, was used to amplify TCRbeta CDR3 regions from genomic DNA. As for how the authors treated the data: Within the assay, amplification of reference gene primers was used to estimate how many nucleated cells each sample contained. Sequence reads were collapsed and filtered to measure the absolute abundance of every unique TCRbeta CDR3 rearrangement. For each sample, productive Simpson clonality was calculated by taking the square root of Simpson's diversity index across productive rearrangements. Imported from immuneACCESS, the table was reduced by TCRdb to in-frame sequences with V and J called. These copies leave out some clones; in studies compared against another copy, an unresolved V gene accounts for under half, and the cause of the remainder is not known. For V, J and clone size, that table is used; D and trimming come from the DNA. Counted in this sample were 200,000 to 300,000 clones; approximately 86% of them appeared once. Of the sample, around 5.9% is held by the ten largest clones.

Study-wide conclusions, independent of this receptor: How much clinical and demographic metadata was included differed by source and by participant, and the metadata was provided uncurated.

Including the terminal cysteine and phenylalanine, the CDR3 comprises 15 residues. Of the read, only the CDR3 DNA is kept; its 45 bases are in frame from base 1. V and J are truncated by 1 base and 8 bases respectively, leaving an intervening sequence of 17 bases. Based on the germline V gene, the CDR1 and CDR2 sequences are SNHLY and FYNNEI. The sequence was collected from a human donor in a cohort sampled during active COVID-19. The chain couples TRBV2 to TRBJ1-2; the D gene lacks a confident call. The source material was peripheral blood. At the DNA level, the sequence is TGTGCCAGCAGTGAAGTTCCCGGGGTTGTAGGGGGCTACACCTTC. This gives the protein CASSEVPGVVGGYTF.